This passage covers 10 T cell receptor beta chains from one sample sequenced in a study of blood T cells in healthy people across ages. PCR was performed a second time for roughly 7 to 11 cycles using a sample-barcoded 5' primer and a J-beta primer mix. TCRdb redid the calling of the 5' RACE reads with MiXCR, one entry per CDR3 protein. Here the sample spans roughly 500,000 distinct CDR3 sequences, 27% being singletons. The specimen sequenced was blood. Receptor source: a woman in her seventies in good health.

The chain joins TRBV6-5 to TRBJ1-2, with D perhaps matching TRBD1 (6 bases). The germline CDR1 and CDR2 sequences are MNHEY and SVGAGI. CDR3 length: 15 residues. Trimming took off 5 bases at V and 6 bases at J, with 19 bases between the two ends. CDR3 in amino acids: CASSTRNLGADGYTF. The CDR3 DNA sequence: TGTGCCAGCAGTACCAGGAATTTGGGGGCGGATGGCTACACCTTC.

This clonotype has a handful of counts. CDR3 region: CASTRDNRQYF. CDR3 bases: TGTGCCAGCACCCGGGACAATCGACAGTATTTT. The chain links TRBV7-9 to TRBJ2-3, with D perhaps matching TRBD1 (6 bases). V gave up 7 bases and J gave up 12 bases, with 14 bases separating them. CDR1 and CDR2 from the germline V gene are SEHNR and FQNEAQ (reference sequence). CDR3 length: 11 residues. Full variable domain (rest looked up from reference TRBV7-9 and TRBJ2-3): DTGVSQNPRHKITKRGQNVTFRCDPISEHNRLYWYRQTLGQGPEFLTYFQNEAQLEKSRLLSDRFSAERPKGSFSTLEIQRTEQGDSAMYLCASTRDNRQYFGPGTRLTVL.

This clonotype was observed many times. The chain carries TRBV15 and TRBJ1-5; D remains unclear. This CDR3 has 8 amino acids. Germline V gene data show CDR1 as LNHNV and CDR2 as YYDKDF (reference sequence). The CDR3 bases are TGTAGCAATCAGCCCCAGCATTTT. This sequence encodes CSNQPQHF.

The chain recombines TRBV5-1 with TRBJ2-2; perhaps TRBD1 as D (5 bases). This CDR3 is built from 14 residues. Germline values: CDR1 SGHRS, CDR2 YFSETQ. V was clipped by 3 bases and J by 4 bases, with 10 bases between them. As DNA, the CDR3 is TGCGCCAGCAGCTGGCAGGGCGGCACCGGGGAGCTGTTTTTT. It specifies CASSWQGGTGELFF.

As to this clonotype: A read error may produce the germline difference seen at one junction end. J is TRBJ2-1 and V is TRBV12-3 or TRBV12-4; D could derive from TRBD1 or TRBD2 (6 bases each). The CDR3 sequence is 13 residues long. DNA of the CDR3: TGTGCCACCAGTAGGGGGGATTACAATGAGCAGTTCTTC. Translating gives CATSRGDYNEQFF.

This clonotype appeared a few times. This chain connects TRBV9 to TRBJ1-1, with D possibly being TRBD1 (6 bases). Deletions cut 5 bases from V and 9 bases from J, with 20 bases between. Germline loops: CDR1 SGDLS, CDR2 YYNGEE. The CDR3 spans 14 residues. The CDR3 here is CASSVSGEDSKAFF. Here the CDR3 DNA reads TGTGCCAGCAGTGTCTCAGGGGAAGACTCGAAAGCTTTCTTT.

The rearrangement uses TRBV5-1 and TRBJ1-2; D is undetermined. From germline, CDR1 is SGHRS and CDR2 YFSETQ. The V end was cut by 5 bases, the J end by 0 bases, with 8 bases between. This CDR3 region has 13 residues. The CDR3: CASRATSNYGYTF. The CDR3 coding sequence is TGCGCCAGCAGGGCCACATCTAACTATGGCTACACCTTC.

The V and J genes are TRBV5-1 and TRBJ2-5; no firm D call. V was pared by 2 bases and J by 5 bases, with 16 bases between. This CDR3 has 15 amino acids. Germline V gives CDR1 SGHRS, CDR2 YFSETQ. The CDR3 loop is CASSLSVNTRETQYF. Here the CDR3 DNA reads TGCGCCAGCAGCTTATCCGTCAATACGAGGGAGACCCAGTACTTC.

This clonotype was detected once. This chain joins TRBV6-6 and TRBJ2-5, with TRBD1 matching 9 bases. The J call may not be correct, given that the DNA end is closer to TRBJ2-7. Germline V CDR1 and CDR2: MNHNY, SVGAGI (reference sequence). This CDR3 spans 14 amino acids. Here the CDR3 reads CASSRRTGVYEQYF. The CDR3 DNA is TGTGCCAGCAGTCGACGGACAGGGGTCTACGAGCAGTACTTC.

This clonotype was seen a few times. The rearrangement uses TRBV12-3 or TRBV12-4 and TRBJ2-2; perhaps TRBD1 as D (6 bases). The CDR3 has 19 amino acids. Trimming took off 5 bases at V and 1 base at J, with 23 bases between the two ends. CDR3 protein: CASSPTSLVGGLNTGELFF. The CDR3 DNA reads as TGTGCCAGCAGTCCCACCAGCCTCGTAGGGGGTCTGAACACCGGGGAGCTGTTTTTT.